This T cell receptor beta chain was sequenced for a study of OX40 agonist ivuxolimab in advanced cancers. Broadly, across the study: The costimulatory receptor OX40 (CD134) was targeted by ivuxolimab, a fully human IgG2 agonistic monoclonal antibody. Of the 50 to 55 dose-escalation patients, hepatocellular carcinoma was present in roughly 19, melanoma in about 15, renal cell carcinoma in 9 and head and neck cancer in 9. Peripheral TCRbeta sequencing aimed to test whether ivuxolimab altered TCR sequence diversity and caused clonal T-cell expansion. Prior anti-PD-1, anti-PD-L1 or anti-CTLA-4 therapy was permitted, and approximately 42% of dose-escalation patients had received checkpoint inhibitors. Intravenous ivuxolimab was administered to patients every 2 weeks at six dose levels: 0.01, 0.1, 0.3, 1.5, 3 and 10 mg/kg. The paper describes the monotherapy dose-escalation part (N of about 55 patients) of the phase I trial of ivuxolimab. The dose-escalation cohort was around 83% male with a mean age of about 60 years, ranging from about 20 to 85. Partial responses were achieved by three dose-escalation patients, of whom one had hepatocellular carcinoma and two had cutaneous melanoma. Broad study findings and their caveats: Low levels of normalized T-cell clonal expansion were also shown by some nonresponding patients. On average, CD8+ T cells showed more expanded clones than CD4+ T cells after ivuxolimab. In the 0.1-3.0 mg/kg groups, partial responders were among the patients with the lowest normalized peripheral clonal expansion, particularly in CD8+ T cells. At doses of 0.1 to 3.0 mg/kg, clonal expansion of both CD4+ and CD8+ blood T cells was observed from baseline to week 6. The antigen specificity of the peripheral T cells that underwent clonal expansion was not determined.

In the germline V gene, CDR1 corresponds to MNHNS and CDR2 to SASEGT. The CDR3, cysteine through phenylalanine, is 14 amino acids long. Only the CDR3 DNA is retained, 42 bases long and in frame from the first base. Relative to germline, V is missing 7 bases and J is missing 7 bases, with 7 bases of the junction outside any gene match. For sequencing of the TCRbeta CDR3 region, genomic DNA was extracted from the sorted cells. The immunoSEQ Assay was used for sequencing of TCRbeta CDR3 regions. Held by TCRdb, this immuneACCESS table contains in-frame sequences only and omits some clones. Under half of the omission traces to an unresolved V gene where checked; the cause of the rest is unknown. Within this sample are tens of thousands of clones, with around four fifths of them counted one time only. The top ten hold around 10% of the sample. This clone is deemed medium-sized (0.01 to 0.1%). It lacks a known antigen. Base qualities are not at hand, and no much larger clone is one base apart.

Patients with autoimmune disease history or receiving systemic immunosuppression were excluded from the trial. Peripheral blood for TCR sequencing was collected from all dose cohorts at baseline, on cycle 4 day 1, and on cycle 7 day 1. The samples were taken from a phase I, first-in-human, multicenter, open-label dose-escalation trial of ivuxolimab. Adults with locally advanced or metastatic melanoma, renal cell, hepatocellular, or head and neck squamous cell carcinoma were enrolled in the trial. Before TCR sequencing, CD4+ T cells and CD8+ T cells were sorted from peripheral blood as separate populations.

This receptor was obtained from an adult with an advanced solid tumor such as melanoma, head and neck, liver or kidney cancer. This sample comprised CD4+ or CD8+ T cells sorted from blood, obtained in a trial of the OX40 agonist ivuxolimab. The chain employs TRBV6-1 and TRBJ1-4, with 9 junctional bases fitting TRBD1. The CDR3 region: CASNEGQGPEKLFF. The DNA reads TGTGCCAGCAACGAGGGACAGGGTCCTGAAAAACTGTTTTTT.